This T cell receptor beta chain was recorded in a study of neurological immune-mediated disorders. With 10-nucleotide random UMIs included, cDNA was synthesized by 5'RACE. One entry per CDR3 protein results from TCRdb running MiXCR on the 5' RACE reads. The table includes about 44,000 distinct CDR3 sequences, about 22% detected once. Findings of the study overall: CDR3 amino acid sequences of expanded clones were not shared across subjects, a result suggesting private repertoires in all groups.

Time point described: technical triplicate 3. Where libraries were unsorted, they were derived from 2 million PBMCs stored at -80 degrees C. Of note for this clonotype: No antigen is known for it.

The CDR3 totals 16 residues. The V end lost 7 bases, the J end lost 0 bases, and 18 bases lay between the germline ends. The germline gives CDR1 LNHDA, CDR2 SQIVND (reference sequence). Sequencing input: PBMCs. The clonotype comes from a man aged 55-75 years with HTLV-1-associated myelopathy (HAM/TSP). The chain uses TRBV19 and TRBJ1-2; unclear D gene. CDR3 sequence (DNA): TGTGCCAGTAAGGAATCAGGCGGCTATTCTAACTATGGCTACACCTTC. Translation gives CASKESGGYSNYGYTF.